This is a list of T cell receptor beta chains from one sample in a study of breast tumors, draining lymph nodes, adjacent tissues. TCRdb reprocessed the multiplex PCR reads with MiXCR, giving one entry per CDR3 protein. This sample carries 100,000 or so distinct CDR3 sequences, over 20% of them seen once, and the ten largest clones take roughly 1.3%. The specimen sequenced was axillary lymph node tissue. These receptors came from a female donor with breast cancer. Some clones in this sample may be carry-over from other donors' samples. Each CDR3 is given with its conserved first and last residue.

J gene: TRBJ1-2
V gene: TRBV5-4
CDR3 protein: CASSSTGYGYTF

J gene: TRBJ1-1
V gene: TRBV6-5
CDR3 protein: CASSYGVRTEAFF

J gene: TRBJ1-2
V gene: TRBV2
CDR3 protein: CASIPGHRLELLYGYTF

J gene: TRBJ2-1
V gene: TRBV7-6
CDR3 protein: CASGQGPTVNEQFF

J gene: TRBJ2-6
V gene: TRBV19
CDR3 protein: CASSILGSGANVLTF

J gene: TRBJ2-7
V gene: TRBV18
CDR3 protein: CASSPGGQNYEQYF

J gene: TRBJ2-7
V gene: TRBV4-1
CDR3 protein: CASSQDRDTSSSGSYEQYF

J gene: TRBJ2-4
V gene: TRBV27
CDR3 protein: CAKRPLANIGLAKNIQYF

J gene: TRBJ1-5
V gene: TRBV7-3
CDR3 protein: CASSDVHGGTQHF

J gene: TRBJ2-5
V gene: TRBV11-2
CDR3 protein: CASSLDPPGRGGETQYF

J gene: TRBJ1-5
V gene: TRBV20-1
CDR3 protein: CSARGARGNNQPQHF

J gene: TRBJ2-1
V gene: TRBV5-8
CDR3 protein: CASRTTGGSYNEQFF

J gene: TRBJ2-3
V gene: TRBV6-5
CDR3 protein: CASSYGAGADTQYF

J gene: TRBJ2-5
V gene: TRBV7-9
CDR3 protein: CASSLGQGKETQYF

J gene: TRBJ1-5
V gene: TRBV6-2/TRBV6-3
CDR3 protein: CASRPQAYNQPQHF

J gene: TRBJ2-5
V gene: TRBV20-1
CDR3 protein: CSASSWQYETQYF

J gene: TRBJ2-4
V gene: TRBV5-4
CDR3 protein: CASSLGREAKNIQYF

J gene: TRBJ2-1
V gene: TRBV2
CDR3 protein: CASSEYRGRAEQFF

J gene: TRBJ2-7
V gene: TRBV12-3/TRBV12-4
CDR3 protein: CASSSSRGLSYEQYF

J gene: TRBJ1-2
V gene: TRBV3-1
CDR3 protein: CASSLGPTNYGYTF

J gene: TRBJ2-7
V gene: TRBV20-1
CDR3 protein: CSAPRQGNEQYF

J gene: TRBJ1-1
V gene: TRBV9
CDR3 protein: CASSVVFNTEAFF

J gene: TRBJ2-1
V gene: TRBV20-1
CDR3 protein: CSASLAVEQFF

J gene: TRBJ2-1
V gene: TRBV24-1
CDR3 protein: CATSDLRRRALDEQFF